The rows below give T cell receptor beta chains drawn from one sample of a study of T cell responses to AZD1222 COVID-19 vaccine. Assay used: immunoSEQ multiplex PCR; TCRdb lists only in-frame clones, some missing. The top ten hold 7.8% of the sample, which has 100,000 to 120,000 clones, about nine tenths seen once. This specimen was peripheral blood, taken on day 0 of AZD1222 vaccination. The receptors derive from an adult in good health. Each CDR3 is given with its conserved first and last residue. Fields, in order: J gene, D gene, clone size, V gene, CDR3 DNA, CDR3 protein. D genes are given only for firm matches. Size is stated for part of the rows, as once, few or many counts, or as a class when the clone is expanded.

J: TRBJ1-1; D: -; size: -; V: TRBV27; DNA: TGTGCCAGCAGTTTGGCCGCCGGGGCCCGGACTGAAGCTTTCTTT; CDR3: CASSLAAGARTEAFF
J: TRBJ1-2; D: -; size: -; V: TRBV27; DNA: TGTGCCAGCAGTTTATCGGAGGGAGGCTATGGCTACACCTTC; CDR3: CASSLSEGGYGYTF
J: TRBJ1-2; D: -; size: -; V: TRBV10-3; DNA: TGTGCCATCAGTGAGTCGATGATAGGCGGAATCTATGGCTACACCTTC; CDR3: CAISESMIGGIYGYTF
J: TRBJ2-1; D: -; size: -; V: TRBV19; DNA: TGTGCCAGTAGGCTGGGACCTTACAATGAGCAGTTCTTC; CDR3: CASRLGPYNEQFF
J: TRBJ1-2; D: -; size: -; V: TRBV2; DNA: TGTGCCAGCAGTTCCTCCGGGGCTGTCAATGGCTACACCTTC; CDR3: CASSSSGAVNGYTF
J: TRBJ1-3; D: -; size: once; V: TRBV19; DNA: TGTGCCAGTAGTCCTTCTCAGGGACTTGGAAACACCATATATTTT; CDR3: CASSPSQGLGNTIYF
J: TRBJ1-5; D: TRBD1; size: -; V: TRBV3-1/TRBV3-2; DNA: TGTGCCAGCAGCCAAGAACTCGGGACAGGGGTTTATCAGCCCCAGCATTTT; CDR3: CASSQELGTGVYQPQHF
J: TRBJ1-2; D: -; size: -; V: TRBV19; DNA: TGTGCCAGTAACTGGGGCTATGGCTACACCTTC; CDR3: CASNWGYGYTF
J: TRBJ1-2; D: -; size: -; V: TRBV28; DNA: TGTGCCAGCAGTTTATTGTCACGGACTCACTATGGCTACACCTTC; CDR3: CASSLLSRTHYGYTF
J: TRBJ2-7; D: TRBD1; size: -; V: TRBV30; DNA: TGTGCCTCGAGTGGTGGGACAGGGGGCTACGAGCAGTACTTC; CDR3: CASSGGTGGYEQYF
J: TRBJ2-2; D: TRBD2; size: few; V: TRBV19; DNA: TGTGCCAGTAGTTCGGGACTAGCGGCCGGGGAGCTGTTTTTT; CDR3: CASSSGLAAGELFF
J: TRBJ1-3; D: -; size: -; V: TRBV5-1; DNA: TGCGCCAGCAGCTTGCCCGGAAACACCATATATTTT; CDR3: CASSLPGNTIYF
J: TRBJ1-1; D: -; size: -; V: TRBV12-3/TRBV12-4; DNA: TGTGCCAGCAGGCCACAGGCGGACACTGAAGCTTTCTTT; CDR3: CASRPQADTEAFF
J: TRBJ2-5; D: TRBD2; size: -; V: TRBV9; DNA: TGTGCCAGCAGCGTAGGGGTAGCGGGGGGCGAAGAGACCCAGTACTTC; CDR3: CASSVGVAGGEETQYF
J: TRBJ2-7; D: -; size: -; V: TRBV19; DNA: TGTGCCAGTAGTATAGTCGGACAGTCCTACGAGCAGTACTTC; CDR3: CASSIVGQSYEQYF
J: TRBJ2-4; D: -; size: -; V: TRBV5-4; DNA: TGTGCCAGCAGCTTGGTCGCGGAAAACATTCAGTACTTC; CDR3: CASSLVAENIQYF
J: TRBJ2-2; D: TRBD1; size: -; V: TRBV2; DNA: TGTGCCAGCAGTCCTCCGGGACAGTTAACCGGGGAGCTGTTTTTT; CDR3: CASSPPGQLTGELFF
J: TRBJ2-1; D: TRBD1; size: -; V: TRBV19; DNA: TGTGCCAGTAGTATAGGACAGGGAGAAATAGACAATGAGCAGTTCTTC; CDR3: CASSIGQGEIDNEQFF
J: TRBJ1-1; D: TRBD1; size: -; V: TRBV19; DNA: TGTGCCAGTAGTCCGGGACAGGGTCTCAACACTGAAGCTTTCTTT; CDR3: CASSPGQGLNTEAFF
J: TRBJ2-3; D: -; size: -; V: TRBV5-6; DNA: TGTGCCAGCCAAGGGGACCTCACAGATACGCAGTATTTT; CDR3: CASQGDLTDTQYF
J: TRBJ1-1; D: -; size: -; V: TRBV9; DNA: TGTGCCAGCAGCGTGACCGCCGCTACGGGGGACACTGAAGCTTTCTTT; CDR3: CASSVTAATGDTEAFF
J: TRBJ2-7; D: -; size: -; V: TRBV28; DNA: TGTGCCAGCAGTTTCCGGAGGGGCCCCACCTACGAGCAGTACTTC; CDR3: CASSFRRGPTYEQYF
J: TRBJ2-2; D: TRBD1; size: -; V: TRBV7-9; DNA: TGTGCCAGCAGCTCGAGACAGGGGTCCGGGGAGCTGTTTTTT; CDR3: CASSSRQGSGELFF
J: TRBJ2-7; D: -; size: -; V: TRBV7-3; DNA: TGTGCCAGCAGCCTAACCCCTCGGCCCTCCGAGCAGTACTTC; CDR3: CASSLTPRPSEQYF
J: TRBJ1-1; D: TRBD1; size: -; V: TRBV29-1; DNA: TGCAGCGTTGAAGAGGGGACAGCTTTGAACACTGAAGCTTTCTTT; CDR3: CSVEEGTALNTEAFF
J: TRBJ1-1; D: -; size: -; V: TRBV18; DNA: TGTGCCAGCTCACAACGGGCGAAGGACACTGAAGCTTTCTTT; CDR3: CASSQRAKDTEAFF
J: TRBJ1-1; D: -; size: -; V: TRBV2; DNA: TGTGCCAGCAACGGGGGGACGGGGAACACTGAAGCTTTCTTT; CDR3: CASNGGTGNTEAFF
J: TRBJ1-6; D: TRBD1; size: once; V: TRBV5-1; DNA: TGCGCCAGCAGCTTGACAGGGGATAATTCACCCCTCCACTTT; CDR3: CASSLTGDNSPLHF
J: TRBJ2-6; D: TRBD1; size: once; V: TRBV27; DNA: TGTGCCAGCAGATCTGACCGGGCCCGGGGGACAGGGCCCTCTGGGGCCAACGTCCTGACTTTC; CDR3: CASRSDRARGTGPSGANVLTF
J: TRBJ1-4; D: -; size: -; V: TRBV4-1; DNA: TGCGCCAGCAGCCAGGTCTTCCGTAACCAGAATGAAAAACTGTTTTTT; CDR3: CASSQVFRNQNEKLFF
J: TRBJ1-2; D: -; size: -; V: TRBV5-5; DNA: TGTGCCAGCAGCAGTACAGGGTACGCCTATGGCTACACCTTC; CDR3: CASSSTGYAYGYTF
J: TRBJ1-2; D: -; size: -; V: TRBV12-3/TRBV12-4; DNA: TGTGCCAGCAGCGCGGGGTTCTATGGCTACACCTTC; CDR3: CASSAGFYGYTF
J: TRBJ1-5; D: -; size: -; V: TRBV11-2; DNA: TGTGCCAGCAGTGAGGGGCGGCGTAGCAATCAGCCCCAGCATTTT; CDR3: CASSEGRRSNQPQHF
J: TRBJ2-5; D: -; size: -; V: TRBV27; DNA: TGTGCCAGCAGGATGACGAGGCAGACCCAAGAGACCCAGTACTTC; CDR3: CASRMTRQTQETQYF
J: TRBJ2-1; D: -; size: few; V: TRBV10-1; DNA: TGCGCCAGCAGTGAGTCGTGGTCCAGGGGCGGCAATGAGCAGTTCTTC; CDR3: CASSESWSRGGNEQFF
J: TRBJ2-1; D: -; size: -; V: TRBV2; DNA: TGTGCCAGCGGTGTCGTCTCCTACAATGAGCAGTTCTTC; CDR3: CASGVVSYNEQFF
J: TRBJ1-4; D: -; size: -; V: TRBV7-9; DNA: TGTGCCAGCAGCCCCGCTCGGGCAGGGGAGGCGACTAATGAAAAACTGTTTTTT; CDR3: CASSPARAGEATNEKLFF
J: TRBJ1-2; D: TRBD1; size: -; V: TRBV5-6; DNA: TGTGCCAGCGGATGGGGACAGGGAGGGGATGGCTACACCTTC; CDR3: CASGWGQGGDGYTF
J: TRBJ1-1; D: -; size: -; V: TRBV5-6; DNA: TGTGCCACCCTCTCTTCGGAAGGGGCGGTCACTGAAGCTTTCTTT; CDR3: CATLSSEGAVTEAFF
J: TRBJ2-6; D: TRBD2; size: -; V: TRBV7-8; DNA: TGTGCCAGCAGCATAGCGGGGGGGTCTTGGGCCAACGTCCTGACTTTC; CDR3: CASSIAGGSWANVLTF
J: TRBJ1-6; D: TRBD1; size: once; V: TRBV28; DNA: TGTGCCAGCAGGGACAGGACCAATTCACCCCTCCACTTT; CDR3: CASRDRTNSPLHF
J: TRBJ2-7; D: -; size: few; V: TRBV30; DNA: TGTGCCTGGAGTGACCAGCGGCACGAGCAGTACTTC; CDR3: CAWSDQRHEQYF
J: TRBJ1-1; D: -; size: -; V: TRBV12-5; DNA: TGTGCTAGTGGCCAGCAGGTCACTGAAGCTTTCTTT; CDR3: CASGQQVTEAFF
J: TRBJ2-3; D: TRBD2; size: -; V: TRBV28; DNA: TGTGCCACCGGAAGGGGACTAGCGGGGGGAGGATATTTT; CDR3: CATGRGLAGGGYF
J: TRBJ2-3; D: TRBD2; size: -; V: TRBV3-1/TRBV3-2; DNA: TGTGCCAGCAGCCAACCCGGAGGGCGGGGGGTGAATACGCAGTATTTT; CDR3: CASSQPGGRGVNTQYF
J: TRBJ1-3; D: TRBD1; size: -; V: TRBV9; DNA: TGTGCCAGCAGCCCGCTGAGGGGGACAGGGACTGGAAACACCATATATTTT; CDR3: CASSPLRGTGTGNTIYF
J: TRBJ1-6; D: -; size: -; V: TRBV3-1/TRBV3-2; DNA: TGTGCCAGCAGCCAAGGCGTGAGGGAGTCACCCCTCCACTTT; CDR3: CASSQGVRESPLHF
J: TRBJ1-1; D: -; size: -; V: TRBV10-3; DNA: TGTGCCATCAGTTCCCAGGGCAACACTGAAGCTTTCTTT; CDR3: CAISSQGNTEAFF
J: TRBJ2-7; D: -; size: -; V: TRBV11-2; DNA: TGTGCCAGCAGCGGGGGCCTTACGGCCTACGAGCAGTACTTC; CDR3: CASSGGLTAYEQYF
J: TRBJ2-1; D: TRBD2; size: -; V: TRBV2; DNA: TGTGCCAGCAGTGAAGGTCTAGCGGGGGGGTACAATGAGCAGTTCTTC; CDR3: CASSEGLAGGYNEQFF
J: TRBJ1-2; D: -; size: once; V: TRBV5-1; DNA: TGCGCCAGCAGCGCCTTAGGTAACTATGGCTACACCTTC; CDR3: CASSALGNYGYTF
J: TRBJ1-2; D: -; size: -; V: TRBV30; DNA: TGTGCCTGGAGGGTTCGGGGCTATGGCTACACCTTC; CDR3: CAWRVRGYGYTF
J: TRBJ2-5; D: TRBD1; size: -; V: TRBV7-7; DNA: TGTGCCAGCAGCTTCCGTAAGGACAGGCAAGAGACCCAGTACTTC; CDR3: CASSFRKDRQETQYF
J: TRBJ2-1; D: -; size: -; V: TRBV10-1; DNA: TGCGCCAGCAGTGGGGGGGTTGAGGTCAATGAGCAGTTCTTC; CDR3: CASSGGVEVNEQFF
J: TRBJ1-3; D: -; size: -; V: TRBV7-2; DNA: TGTGCCAGCAGCTTAGACGGGACTTACTCTGGAAACACCATATATTTT; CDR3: CASSLDGTYSGNTIYF
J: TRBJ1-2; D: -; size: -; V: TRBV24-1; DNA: TGTGCCACCAGTGTTTCGGAGCACTATGGCTACACCTTC; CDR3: CATSVSEHYGYTF
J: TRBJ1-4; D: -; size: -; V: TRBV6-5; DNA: TGTGCCAGCAGGCGACTAGGAATTACTAATGAAAAACTGTTTTTT; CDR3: CASRRLGITNEKLFF